Included here is one TCR beta chain sequence, with context. This sample stems from a study of response to subunit inactivated influenza vaccine. TCRdb redid the calling of the RT-PCR reads with MiXCR, one entry per CDR3 protein. This sample yields just under 250,000 distinct CDR3 sequences, of which 12% are seen a single time; approximately 8.4% belongs to the top ten. CDR1 SNHLY and CDR2 FYNNEI come from the germline V gene. CDR3 length: 15 residues. Trimming removed 8 bases at V and 0 bases at J, with 11 bases between. The sample was non-naive T cells sorted from PBMCs, taken approximately 15 days before vaccination. This clonotype was sampled from a man aged 45-60 years who received an inactivated influenza vaccine. The chain employs TRBV2 and TRBJ2-6; D is uncertain. DNA of the CDR3: TGTGCCAGCTCGGCCCAGAGCTCTGGGGCCAACGTCCTGACTTTC. Amino acids: CASSAQSSGANVLTF.